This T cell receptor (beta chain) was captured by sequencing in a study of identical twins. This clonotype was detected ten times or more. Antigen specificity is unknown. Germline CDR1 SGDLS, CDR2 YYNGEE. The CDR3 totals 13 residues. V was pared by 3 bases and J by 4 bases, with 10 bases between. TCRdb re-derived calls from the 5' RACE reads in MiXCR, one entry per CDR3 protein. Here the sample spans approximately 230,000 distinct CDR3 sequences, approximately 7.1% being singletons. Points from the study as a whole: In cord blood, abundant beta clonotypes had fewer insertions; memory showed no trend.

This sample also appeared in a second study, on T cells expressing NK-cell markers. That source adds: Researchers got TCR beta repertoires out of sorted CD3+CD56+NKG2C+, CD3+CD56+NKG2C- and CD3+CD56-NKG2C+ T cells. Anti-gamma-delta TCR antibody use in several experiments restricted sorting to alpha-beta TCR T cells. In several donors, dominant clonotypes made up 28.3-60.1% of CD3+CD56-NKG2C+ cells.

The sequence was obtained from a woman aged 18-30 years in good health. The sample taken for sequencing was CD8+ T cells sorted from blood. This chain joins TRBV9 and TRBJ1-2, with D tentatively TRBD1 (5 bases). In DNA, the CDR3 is TGTGCCAGCAGCGCCGGGACCGGCTATGGCTACACCTTC. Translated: CASSAGTGYGYTF.